A selection of T cell receptor beta chains follows, all from one sample in a study of blood T cell repertoires in COVID-19. Using immunoSEQ multiplex PCR, the repertoire was profiled, and TCRdb retains in-frame clones only, with some absent. The data show 190,000 or so clones, around 90% seen once. What was sequenced was PBMCs or T cells enriched from blood (not recorded which). The receptors here all came from a woman aged 25 to 39 who had recovered from COVID-19. The conserved cysteine and the conserved F or W are not part of the CDR3 here. D genes are given only for firm matches. Rows give clone size only sometimes, using once, few, many, or a class for an expanded clone.

TRBJ1-3	NA	NA	TRBV19	ASSKPGNTIY
TRBJ1-1	NA	NA	TRBV2	ASSETDMAF
TRBJ1-1	NA	NA	TRBV27	ASSLSANTEAF
TRBJ2-5	TRBD2	NA	TRBV30	AWMAGGMETQY
TRBJ1-1	NA	NA	TRBV25-1	ASSPPSPLGLL
TRBJ1-4	NA	NA	TRBV19	ASSPDGGGTNEKLF
TRBJ2-2	NA	NA	TRBV4-2	ASSPSQGGTGELF
TRBJ1-1	NA	once	TRBV2	ASSVSRTEAF
TRBJ1-5	NA	NA	TRBV7-2	ASSSEGGAVNQPQH
TRBJ2-5	TRBD2	few	TRBV25-1	ASSARTSGQQETQY
TRBJ2-1	TRBD2	few	TRBV24-1	ATSGLAGRRDEQF
TRBJ1-1	NA	NA	TRBV5-6	ASSLAGGSLNTEAF
TRBJ1-5	NA	NA	TRBV21-1	ASSNFLTDRGSNQPQH
TRBJ1-1	TRBD1	NA	TRBV28	ASRTGGISEAF
TRBJ1-1	NA	NA	TRBV10-3	AISEVGVSTEAF
TRBJ1-2	NA	NA	TRBV18	ASRNAQATNYGYT
TRBJ1-5	NA	NA	TRBV6-6	ASSEPGRQPQH
TRBJ2-1	NA	NA	TRBV7-3	ASSVDSLDNEQF